A selection of T cell receptor beta chains follows, all from one sample in a study of T cell responses to AZD1222 COVID-19 vaccine. Generated by immunoSEQ multiplex PCR, the TCRdb table keeps only in-frame clones and is missing some. The sample consists of 100,000 to 130,000 clones, 92% of them appearing once. Sample: peripheral blood, taken 28 days after the second AZD1222 dose. These receptors all come from an adult who received the AZD1222 COVID-19 vaccine. Each CDR3 is given with its conserved first and last residue. The D gene is left open where the match is weak. Expanded clones are given a class, and other clones once, few, many or no size at all.

j_call,d_call,clone_size,v_call,cdr3_aa,cdr3_nt
TRBJ1-2,.,.,TRBV12-3/TRBV12-4,CASSFGGAGTF,TGTGCCAGCAGTTTCGGGGGCGCAGGCACCTTC
TRBJ1-6,.,.,TRBV30,CAWSEEGFNSPLHF,TGTGCCTGGAGTGAGGAGGGCTTTAATTCACCCCTCCACTTT
TRBJ2-6,.,.,TRBV7-3,CASSFRQDSGANVLTF,TGTGCCAGCAGCTTTAGGCAAGACTCTGGGGCCAACGTCCTGACTTTC
TRBJ2-7,TRBD2,few,TRBV7-8,CASSLVAGAGAYEQYF,TGTGCCAGCAGCTTAGTGGCGGGAGCGGGGGCCTACGAGCAGTACTTC
TRBJ1-1,.,.,TRBV19,CASSIRGAEAFF,TGTGCCAGTAGTATACGTGGGGCTGAAGCTTTCTTT
TRBJ2-7,TRBD2,.,TRBV27,CASSLSSGRVYEQYF,TGTGCCAGCAGCCTATCTAGCGGGAGGGTCTACGAGCAGTACTTC
TRBJ1-5,.,.,TRBV12-5,CASGSWEPQHF,TGTGCTAGTGGGTCGTGGGAGCCCCAGCATTTT
TRBJ2-7,.,.,TRBV5-4,CASSRDIYGSYEQYF,TGTGCCAGCAGTCGGGACATTTATGGCTCCTACGAGCAGTACTTC
TRBJ2-1,.,.,TRBV10-1,CASSESTHNEQFF,TGCGCCAGCAGTGAATCTACGCACAATGAGCAGTTCTTC
TRBJ1-5,TRBD1,few,TRBV24-1,CATSDSRTGGQPQHF,TGTGCCACCAGTGATTCAAGGACAGGGGGGCAGCCCCAGCATTTT
TRBJ2-3,.,.,TRBV4-1,CASSQEQGGTDTQYF,TGCGCCAGCAGCCAAGAGCAGGGGGGGACAGATACGCAGTATTTT
TRBJ2-2,TRBD2,.,TRBV6-2/TRBV6-3,CASSSGTSGSPGELFF,TGTGCCAGCAGTTCCGGGACTAGCGGGAGCCCCGGGGAGCTGTTTTTT
TRBJ2-1,TRBD1,.,TRBV19,CASSKPGQGNEQFF,TGTGCCAGTAGTAAGCCGGGACAGGGCAATGAGCAGTTCTTC
TRBJ2-3,.,.,TRBV18,CASSLLTGTQGPRGTDTQYF,TGTGCCAGCTCACTCCTAACCGGGACCCAGGGCCCCCGGGGCACAGATACGCAGTATTTT
TRBJ2-2,.,.,TRBV18,CASPSREGDTGELFF,TGTGCCAGCCCCTCGAGGGAAGGGGACACCGGGGAGCTGTTTTTT
TRBJ1-5,.,.,TRBV11-2,CASSPGSRQPQHF,TGTGCCAGCAGTCCGGGATCCCGTCAGCCCCAGCATTTT
TRBJ1-5,TRBD1,.,TRBV7-9,CASSLGQGGSQPQHF,TGTGCCAGCAGCTTAGGACAGGGTGGCAGTCAGCCCCAGCATTTT
TRBJ1-4,.,.,TRBV28,CASSFGGTTSEKLFF,TGTGCCAGCAGTTTCGGAGGGACCACGAGTGAAAAACTGTTTTTT
TRBJ1-5,.,once,TRBV5-5,CASSLWKAGNNQPQHF,TGTGCCAGCAGCTTGTGGAAGGCAGGCAACAATCAGCCCCAGCATTTT
TRBJ1-1,TRBD1,.,TRBV30,CAWRGGTGITEAFF,TGTGCCTGGAGGGGCGGGACAGGGATCACTGAAGCTTTCTTT
TRBJ1-2,.,.,TRBV10-2,CASSKEPIYYTF,TGCGCCAGCAGTAAGGAGCCCATATACTACACCTTC
TRBJ2-4,.,.,TRBV30,CAWSLDPGMPAANIQYF,TGTGCCTGGAGTTTAGACCCGGGGATGCCGGCCGCTAACATTCAGTACTTC
TRBJ1-3,.,.,TRBV30,CAWSSGQTLGNTIYF,TGTGCCTGGAGCTCAGGACAGACTTTGGGGAACACCATATATTTT
TRBJ2-7,.,.,TRBV9,CASSVARTSYEQYF,TGTGCCAGCAGCGTCGCGAGGACATCCTACGAGCAGTACTTC
TRBJ2-7,.,.,TRBV9,CASSVGSQHSYEQYF,TGTGCCAGCAGCGTAGGGTCCCAGCACTCCTACGAGCAGTACTTC
TRBJ2-2,.,once,TRBV5-1,CASSPPLDTPMGELFF,TGCGCCAGCAGCCCCCCGCTCGACACCCCAATGGGGGAGCTGTTTTTT
TRBJ1-6,.,.,TRBV6-1,CASSEAPGTVNSPLHF,TGTGCCAGCAGTGAAGCGCCAGGGACGGTAAATTCACCCCTCCACTTT
TRBJ1-2,.,.,TRBV15,CATSREGDGRNYGYTF,TGTGCCACCAGCAGAGAGGGAGATGGGAGGAACTATGGCTACACCTTC
TRBJ1-5,.,once,TRBV7-2,CASSLGPYNQPQHF,TGTGCCAGCAGTCTCGGACCGTACAATCAGCCCCAGCATTTT
TRBJ2-3,TRBD1,.,TRBV5-1,CASSRDSPPPDTQYF,TGCGCCAGCAGCCGGGACAGTCCCCCCCCAGATACGCAGTATTTT
TRBJ1-1,.,.,TRBV4-1,CASSQSFTLVGGLAEAFF,TGCGCCAGCAGCCAGTCATTTACGCTCGTCGGGGGGCTTGCTGAAGCTTTCTTT
TRBJ2-4,.,.,TRBV2,CASSAPGPEDIQYF,TGTGCCAGCAGTGCCCCAGGACCCGAGGACATTCAGTACTTC
TRBJ2-3,.,.,TRBV9,CASSREYSLTDTQYF,TGTGCCAGCAGCCGAGAATATAGCCTCACAGATACGCAGTATTTT